The entry below describes one T cell receptor beta chain. These data are taken from a study of shared clonotypes between healthy human individuals. The repertoire was sequenced with immunoSEQ multiplex PCR; TCRdb's copy has only in-frame clones and lacks some. The sample holds about 1.9 million clones, roughly 93% seen once. Terminally differentiated effector memory CD45RA+ cells were excluded by CCR7 positive selection of CD45RO-negative cells. The CDR3 loop spans 14 amino acids. V was pared by 6 bases and J by 3 bases, with 7 bases of the junction left unmatched. Germline V lookup: CDR1 SGHAT, CDR2 FQNNGV.

Sequenced input: naive CD8+ T cells from PBMCs. The V gene is TRBV11-2, the J gene TRBJ2-5; 7 positions match TRBD1. This clonotype was sampled from a man aged 18 to 35 in good health. Some clones in this sample may be carry-over from other donors' samples. The CDR3 loop is CASRAGTAKETQYF. CDR3 nucleotides: TGTGCCAGCAGGGCCGGGACAGCTAAAGAGACCCAGTACTTC.